Listed below are T cell receptor beta chains from one sample, sequenced in a study of PD-1 blockade in classical Hodgkin lymphoma. Repertoires were generated with immunoSEQ multiplex PCR, while TCRdb's copy carries only in-frame clones and drops some. The sample lists some 96,000 clones, around 80% seen once, with less than 15% in the top ten. Sequencing was performed on peripheral blood mononuclear cells (PBMCs), taken at baseline. These receptors all come from a human donor with classical Hodgkin lymphoma. Each CDR3 is given with its conserved first and last residue. Each record gives: V gene, J gene, D gene, clone size, CDR3 DNA, CDR3 protein. D genes are given only for firm matches. Size tells how often a clone was seen (once, few, many) or the class of an expanded clone, and some rows leave it out.

V: TRBV18
J: TRBJ2-2
D: NA
size: NA
DNA: TGTGCCAGCTCACCTTTAGACAGCACCGGGGAGCTGTTTTTT
CDR3: CASSPLDSTGELFF

V: TRBV7-2
J: TRBJ1-4
D: NA
size: NA
DNA: TGTGCCAGCAGTTCTGACGGAGGATGGTCGGAAAAACTGTTTTTT
CDR3: CASSSDGGWSEKLFF

V: TRBV5-1
J: TRBJ2-3
D: NA
size: NA
DNA: TGCGCCAGCGGCGGAGGAGGGGTCTCTAGCACAGATACGCAGTATTTT
CDR3: CASGGGGVSSTDTQYF

V: TRBV30
J: TRBJ1-2
D: NA
size: few
DNA: TGTGCCTACAGTCCAGGCGGCTATGGCTACACCTTC
CDR3: CAYSPGGYGYTF

V: TRBV10-3
J: TRBJ2-2
D: NA
size: NA
DNA: TGTGCCATCTCTAGGGTCGAGAACACCGGGGAGCTGTTTTTT
CDR3: CAISRVENTGELFF

V: TRBV7-9
J: TRBJ1-1
D: NA
size: NA
DNA: TGTGCCAGCAGCTCCGTGGAGTTGAACACTGAAGCTTTCTTT
CDR3: CASSSVELNTEAFF

V: TRBV6-5
J: TRBJ2-7
D: NA
size: NA
DNA: TGTGCCAGCAGGTGGGGGACCGAGCAGTACTTC
CDR3: CASRWGTEQYF

V: TRBV4-2
J: TRBJ2-3
D: NA
size: NA
DNA: TGTGCCAGCAGCCCCGTAGGGGCTAGTTTTCAGGGAGATACGCAGTATTTT
CDR3: CASSPVGASFQGDTQYF

V: TRBV5-1
J: TRBJ2-2
D: TRBD1
size: NA
DNA: TGCGCCAGCAGCTTCGGACAGGGAGGCTCCGGGGAGCTGTTTTTT
CDR3: CASSFGQGGSGELFF

V: TRBV18
J: TRBJ1-5
D: NA
size: NA
DNA: TGTGCCAGCTCACCTTCACAGGGTTCGGGCAATCAGCCCCAGCATTTT
CDR3: CASSPSQGSGNQPQHF

V: TRBV28
J: TRBJ2-7
D: TRBD2
size: NA
DNA: TGTGCCAGCAAAGCTAGCGGGGGGGTCTACGAGCAGTACTTC
CDR3: CASKASGGVYEQYF

V: TRBV5-1
J: TRBJ2-7
D: NA
size: NA
DNA: TGCGCCAGCAGCTTACGCGCCGGGACGGCCTCCTACGAGCAGTACTTC
CDR3: CASSLRAGTASYEQYF

V: TRBV11-1
J: TRBJ2-2
D: TRBD2
size: NA
DNA: TGTGCCAGCAGGGTACCGGGACTAGCCAGGGCGGGCACCGGGGAGCTGTTTTTT
CDR3: CASRVPGLARAGTGELFF

V: TRBV29-1
J: TRBJ2-3
D: TRBD2
size: NA
DNA: TGCAGCGAGACTAGCGGGACGGGTCCGCAGTATTTT
CDR3: CSETSGTGPQYF

V: TRBV2
J: TRBJ2-7
D: NA
size: NA
DNA: TGTGCCAGCAGTGAAGGTAGGGGACACTACGAGCAGTACTTC
CDR3: CASSEGRGHYEQYF

V: TRBV5-1
J: TRBJ2-7
D: NA
size: NA
DNA: TGCGCCAGCAGCTTGGAAGCGACAACCTGGGCCTACGAGCAGTACTTC
CDR3: CASSLEATTWAYEQYF

V: TRBV7-2
J: TRBJ2-7
D: TRBD2
size: NA
DNA: TGTGCCAGCAGTCCCCCTAGCGGGAGGGCCAACTACGAGCAGTACTTC
CDR3: CASSPPSGRANYEQYF

V: TRBV28
J: TRBJ1-2
D: NA
size: NA
DNA: TGTGCCAGCAGTTCAGTGCGCAGGGAGAACTATGGCTACACCTTC
CDR3: CASSSVRRENYGYTF

V: TRBV28
J: TRBJ2-1
D: TRBD2
size: NA
DNA: TGTGCCAGCAGTTTAGTCCGACTAGCGGGGCTCTACAATGAGCAGTTCTTC
CDR3: CASSLVRLAGLYNEQFF

V: TRBV19
J: TRBJ2-7
D: TRBD1
size: NA
DNA: TGTGCCAGTAGTTGGACAGGGGGCCTGGACGAGCAGTACTTC
CDR3: CASSWTGGLDEQYF

V: TRBV28
J: TRBJ1-2
D: NA
size: NA
DNA: TGTGCCAGCAGTGGAACCCTATATGGCTACACCTTC
CDR3: CASSGTLYGYTF

V: TRBV7-2
J: TRBJ2-7
D: TRBD1
size: few
DNA: TGTGCCAGCAGACCGACGACAGGGACCTACGAGCAGTACTTC
CDR3: CASRPTTGTYEQYF

V: TRBV2
J: TRBJ2-7
D: TRBD2
size: NA
DNA: TGTGCCAGCAGTGAAGGACTAGCGGGAATCTACGAGCAGTACTTC
CDR3: CASSEGLAGIYEQYF

V: TRBV11-3
J: TRBJ1-5
D: NA
size: NA
DNA: TGTGCCAGCAACAAGCCAGGGCAGCCCCAGCATTTT
CDR3: CASNKPGQPQHF

V: TRBV7-9
J: TRBJ2-1
D: NA
size: NA
DNA: TGTGCCAGCAGCATTAGCAGGGGGGTAGCGAGGCACAATGAGCAGTTCTTC
CDR3: CASSISRGVARHNEQFF

V: TRBV10-2
J: TRBJ1-6
D: NA
size: NA
DNA: TGCGCCAGCAGCCGCAAGACCCTCTCCTATAATTCACCCCTCCACTTT
CDR3: CASSRKTLSYNSPLHF

V: TRBV7-2
J: TRBJ2-3
D: NA
size: NA
DNA: TGTGCCAGCAGCCATTTACAGGGAGGTGTTACAGATACGCAGTATTTT
CDR3: CASSHLQGGVTDTQYF

V: TRBV6-1
J: TRBJ2-7
D: NA
size: NA
DNA: TGTGCCAGCAGTCCCGGGAGTTACCCCTACGAGCAGTACTTC
CDR3: CASSPGSYPYEQYF

V: TRBV5-1
J: TRBJ2-1
D: TRBD2
size: NA
DNA: TGCGCCAGCAGCCATGCGGGAGGGGGTTACAATGAGCAGTTCTTC
CDR3: CASSHAGGGYNEQFF

V: TRBV2
J: TRBJ1-3
D: NA
size: NA
DNA: TGTGCCAGCAGTGTTGGGGGTGGAGGAAACACCATATATTTT
CDR3: CASSVGGGGNTIYF

V: TRBV30
J: TRBJ2-1
D: TRBD2
size: NA
DNA: TGTGCCTGGAGTGTTCTGGCGGGAGGGGTTGGGGAGCAGTTCTTC
CDR3: CAWSVLAGGVGEQFF

V: TRBV7-2
J: TRBJ2-7
D: TRBD2
size: NA
DNA: TGTGCCAGCAGCCCCGGGACTAGCGGACCCTACGAGCAGTACTTC
CDR3: CASSPGTSGPYEQYF

V: TRBV5-1
J: TRBJ1-3
D: TRBD1
size: NA
DNA: TGCGCCAGGATAATGACAGGGTTCTTCGATGGAAACACCATATATTTT
CDR3: CARIMTGFFDGNTIYF

V: TRBV4-1
J: TRBJ2-1
D: TRBD2
size: NA
DNA: TGCGCCAGCAGCCAAGCGGGTTTAGCGGGGACCACCTACAATGAGCAGTTCTTC
CDR3: CASSQAGLAGTTYNEQFF

V: TRBV5-4
J: TRBJ2-3
D: TRBD1
size: NA
DNA: TGTGCCAGCAGCCCGACAGGGCACACAGATACGCAGTATTTT
CDR3: CASSPTGHTDTQYF

V: TRBV5-4
J: TRBJ2-1
D: TRBD2
size: NA
DNA: TGTGCCAGCAGCAACCCTAGCGGGGGGGTCTACAATGAGCAGTTCTTC
CDR3: CASSNPSGGVYNEQFF

V: TRBV5-1
J: TRBJ1-1
D: NA
size: NA
DNA: TGCGCCAGCAGCTTGGTCGGGCAAGGGACTGAAGCTTTCTTT
CDR3: CASSLVGQGTEAFF

V: TRBV10-3
J: TRBJ1-5
D: NA
size: NA
DNA: TGTGCCATCAGTAAAGGGAGGGAGGGAAATCAGCCCCAGCATTTT
CDR3: CAISKGREGNQPQHF

V: TRBV2
J: TRBJ1-4
D: NA
size: few
DNA: TGTGCCAGCAGTGAGTCCCCTATACAGGGTCCTAATGAAAAACTGTTTTTT
CDR3: CASSESPIQGPNEKLFF

V: TRBV7-2
J: TRBJ2-1
D: TRBD2
size: NA
DNA: TGTGCCAGCAGGACGGGACTAGCGGGACTTGAGCAGTTCTTC
CDR3: CASRTGLAGLEQFF

V: TRBV6-6
J: TRBJ2-1
D: TRBD2
size: NA
DNA: TGTGCCACGAAGACTAGCAGCTACAATGAGCAGTTCTTC
CDR3: CATKTSSYNEQFF

V: TRBV5-1
J: TRBJ2-5
D: NA
size: NA
DNA: TGCGCCAGCAGCCGAGCCCGGCAGAACCAAGAGACCCAGTACTTC
CDR3: CASSRARQNQETQYF

V: TRBV19
J: TRBJ2-7
D: NA
size: NA
DNA: TGTGCCAGTAGTATAAGGGGCGTGGGGGCCCCTACGTCGCAGTACTTC
CDR3: CASSIRGVGAPTSQYF

V: TRBV7-6
J: TRBJ1-4
D: NA
size: NA
DNA: TGTGCCAGCAGCTTAGCAGCCAGACTCCAAACTAATGAAAAACTGTTTTTT
CDR3: CASSLAARLQTNEKLFF

V: TRBV7-9
J: TRBJ2-2
D: NA
size: once
DNA: TGTGCCAGCAGTTTGACAGGCATCGGGGAGCTGTTTTTT
CDR3: CASSLTGIGELFF

V: TRBV7-8
J: TRBJ2-7
D: TRBD2
size: NA
DNA: TGTGCCAGCAGCTTAGGGCTAGCGGGAATCTACGAGCAGTACTTC
CDR3: CASSLGLAGIYEQYF

V: TRBV5-1
J: TRBJ2-3
D: NA
size: NA
DNA: TGCGCCAGCAGCTTGGAGTGGGGGAGCTATACGCAGTATTTT
CDR3: CASSLEWGSYTQYF

V: TRBV28
J: TRBJ1-2
D: TRBD1
size: NA
DNA: TGTGCCAGCAGTGTTATACCGGGACAGCGGCTGGGCTACACCTTC
CDR3: CASSVIPGQRLGYTF

V: TRBV19
J: TRBJ2-1
D: NA
size: NA
DNA: TGTGCCAGTAGTATACGGGACTTGTCCGGTGAGCAGTTCTTC
CDR3: CASSIRDLSGEQFF

V: TRBV28
J: TRBJ2-7
D: TRBD2
size: NA
DNA: TGTGCCAGCAGTAGCCGACTAGCGGGAGTTAATTTGCGTGGGGACGAGCAGTACTTC
CDR3: CASSSRLAGVNLRGDEQYF

V: TRBV28
J: TRBJ2-1
D: TRBD2
size: NA
DNA: TGTGCCAGCAGGGGGGATAGCGGGAAGACCTACAATGAGCAGTTCTTC
CDR3: CASRGDSGKTYNEQFF

V: TRBV30
J: TRBJ2-2
D: NA
size: NA
DNA: TGTGCCTGGAGCGGGGCCCTGGTGGGGGCCGGGGAGCTGTTTTTT
CDR3: CAWSGALVGAGELFF

V: TRBV18
J: TRBJ2-7
D: NA
size: few
DNA: TGTGCCAGCTCACCAACCCATTTATGGGCGACCTACGAGCAGTACTTC
CDR3: CASSPTHLWATYEQYF

V: TRBV7-9
J: TRBJ1-5
D: TRBD1
size: once
DNA: TGTGCCAGCAGCTTCGGGACAGGGTGGAATCAGCCCCAGCATTTT
CDR3: CASSFGTGWNQPQHF